This TCR beta chain was recorded in a study of shared clonotypes between healthy human individuals. Germline V CDR1 and CDR2: LNHDA, SQIVND (reference sequence). This CDR3 is built from 16 residues. The trim removed 3 bases at V and 4 bases at J, leaving 6 bases unmatched. The repertoire was sequenced with immunoSEQ multiplex PCR; TCRdb's copy has only in-frame clones and lacks some. The profile covers some 2,500,000 clones, with roughly 93% appearing a single time and 0.36% taken by the ten largest. This sequence joins TRBV19 and TRBJ2-2, with 9 nucleotides matching TRBD2. The sample comprised naive CD4+ T cells from PBMCs. The subset is: CD45RA+ positively selected. The TCR was taken from a man aged 18 to 29 in good health. Some clones in this sample may be carry-over from other donors' samples. CDR3 sequence (DNA): TGTGCCAGTAGTATTCTATCAGCGGGAGGCACCGGGGAGCTGTTTTTT. Translated, it gives CASSILSAGGTGELFF.